These 22 T cell receptor beta chains share one sample of origin, sequenced in a study of neoadjuvant nivolumab and ipilimumab in lung cancer. The repertoire was sequenced with immunoSEQ multiplex PCR; TCRdb's copy has only in-frame clones and lacks some. Of tens of thousands of clones listed, approximately 89% were seen once; the top ten hold roughly 3.4%. The specimen was peripheral blood, collected before neoadjuvant nivolumab, alone or with ipilimumab. These TCRs come from an adult with non-small cell lung cancer.

The chain recombines TRBV6-6 with TRBJ2-7; D ambiguous. Trimming shortened V by 5 bases and J by 5 bases, and 10 bases separated the two germline ends. The CDR3 sequence is 12 residues long. Germline values: CDR1 MNHNY, CDR2 SVGAGI (reference sequence). CDR3 in amino acids: CASSHGLNEQYF. The CDR3 DNA reads as TGTGCCAGCAGTCATGGTTTGAACGAGCAGTACTTC.

This clone was counted once. The V call is TRBV5-4, the J call TRBJ2-5; 8 bases match TRBD2. The CDR3 consists of 18 residues. Germline assignment: CDR1 SGHNT and CDR2 YYREEE (reference sequence). The junction had 14 bases not matched to a gene; V was cut back by 2 bases and J by 2 bases. Written as DNA, the CDR3 is TGTGCCAGCAGCTTACTCATGGTAGCGGGATCTGGGCAAGAGACCCAGTACTTC. Its protein is CASSLLMVAGSGQETQYF. The complete variable domain, with remaining parts taken from reference TRBV5-4 and TRBJ2-5, reads ETGVTQSPTHLIKTRGQQVTLRCSSQSGHNTVSWYQQALGQGPQFIFQYYREEENGRGNFPPRFSGLQFPNYSSELNVNALELDDSALYLCASSLLMVAGSGQETQYFGPGTRLLVL.

The chain links TRBV18 to TRBJ2-2; TRBD2 aligns across 10 bases. The V gene's germline CDR1 is KGHSH and CDR2 LQKENI. The CDR3 has 17 residues. Trimming cost V 0 bases and J 7 bases; bases outside gene matches: 8. The CDR3 sequence: CASSPPLASGSHGELFF. CDR3 coding DNA: TGTGCCAGCTCACCACCGTTGGCTAGCGGGAGTCACGGGGAGCTGTTTTTT.

This chain connects TRBV6-1 to TRBJ2-1, with a weak D call TRBD2 (5 bases). Germline loops: CDR1 MNHNS, CDR2 SASEGT. The CDR3 extends over 13 amino acids. V was cut by 2 bases and J by 11 bases, with 13 bases left in between. CDR3 in amino acids: CASSERTPHKQFF. The DNA for the CDR3 is TGTGCCAGCAGTGAAAGGACTCCGCATAAGCAGTTCTTC.

The rearrangement links TRBV9 to TRBJ1-5, with D possibly matching TRBD1 (6 bases). CDR1 is SGDLS, CDR2 YYNGEE, per germline. The CDR3 has 19 residues. Trimming pared 4 bases from V and 0 bases from J, leaving 23 bases between. For the CDR3, the DNA is TGTGCCAGCAGCCCGCTGGGGGGCAGGGCCAATACTAGCAATCAGCCCCAGCATTTT. Its protein product is CASSPLGGRANTSNQPQHF.

The CDR3 spells CASSRDRGLLEQYF. The DNA for the CDR3 is TGTGCCAGCAGCCGGGACAGGGGGCTTCTCGAGCAGTACTTC. The chain recombines TRBV7-2 with TRBJ2-7; 12 bases align to TRBD1. Trimming took 5 bases from V and 6 from J; bases not matched to a gene: 5. Germline assignment: CDR1 SGHTA and CDR2 FQGNSA. This CDR3 spans 14 amino acids.

The chain has TRBV7-2 and TRBJ2-2; 7 nucleotides align to TRBD2. Germline V gene lookup returns CDR1 SGHTA and CDR2 FQGNSA. The CDR3 sequence is 16 residues long. Trimming took 3 bases from V and 1 from J; bases not matched to a gene: 5. The CDR3 region has the DNA TGTGCCAGCAGCTTCGCTGGCGGGGGGAACACCGGGGAGCTGTTTTTT. The encoded protein is CASSFAGGGNTGELFF.

The V gene is TRBV4-2, the J gene TRBJ1-2; tentative D call: TRBD1 (6 bases). Germline V gene lookup returns CDR1 LGHNA and CDR2 YNFKEQ. With 3 bases removed from V and 5 bases from J, the gap between germline ends came to 19 bases. This CDR3 region has 16 residues. The CDR3 region is CASSQDYGQQGYGYTF. CDR3 in DNA: TGTGCCAGCAGCCAGGACTATGGACAGCAAGGGTATGGCTACACCTTC.

The chain recombines TRBV5-1 with TRBJ2-1; D is perhaps TRBD1 (6 bases). CDR3 size: 14 residues. The germline V gene encodes CDR1 SGHRS and CDR2 YFSETQ. Trimming stripped 0 bases from V and 8 bases from J, with 12 bases between. The CDR3 DNA follows: TGCGCCAGCAGCTTGGCTCAGGGGTGGGATGAGCAGTTCTTC. Translated: CASSLAQGWDEQFF. Looking up the rest from reference TRBV5-1 and TRBJ2-1 gives the full variable domain: KAGVTQTPRYLIKTRGQQVTLSCSPISGHRSVSWYQQTPGQGLQFLFEYFSETQRNKGNFPGRFSGRQFSNSRSEMNVSTLELGDSALYLCASSLAQGWDEQFFGPGTRLTVL.

This chain connects TRBV5-4 to TRBJ2-1; no reliable D call. CDR1 is SGHNT, CDR2 YYREEE, per germline (reference sequence). V was trimmed by 0 bases and J by 0 bases, leaving 4 bases between them. The CDR3 has 14 amino acids. Here the CDR3 reads CASSLESSYNEQFF. In nucleotides, the CDR3 is TGTGCCAGCAGCTTGGAGTCCTCCTACAATGAGCAGTTCTTC. The whole variable domain, remainder taken from reference TRBV5-4 and TRBJ2-1, is ETGVTQSPTHLIKTRGQQVTLRCSSQSGHNTVSWYQQALGQGPQFIFQYYREEENGRGNFPPRFSGLQFPNYSSELNVNALELDDSALYLCASSLESSYNEQFFGPGTRLTVL.

The chain links TRBV6-1 to TRBJ1-2; TRBD1 aligns across 8 bases. From germline, CDR1 is MNHNS and CDR2 SASEGT. V lost 0 bases, J lost 9 bases, and 6 bases stayed unmatched. The length of the CDR3 is 14 residues. CDR3 bases: TGTGCCAGCAGTGAAGCGGACAGGGCTGTTCGCTACACCTTC. Translated, it gives CASSEADRAVRYTF.

V and J are TRBV25-1 and TRBJ2-1, with D possibly TRBD2 on 5 matching bases. This CDR3 has 14 residues. Trimming removed 6 bases from V and 7 bases from J, with 16 bases in between. Germline CDR1 reads MGHDK; CDR2 reads SYGVNS. CDR3 protein: CASRGETGANEQFF. The CDR3 nucleotides read TGTGCCAGCAGGGGAGAGACGGGCGCTAATGAGCAGTTCTTC. Drawing the rest from reference TRBV25-1 and TRBJ2-1, the complete variable domain is EADIYQTPRYLVIGTGKKITLECSQTMGHDKMYWYQQDPGMELHLIHYSYGVNSTEKGDLSSESTVSRIRTEHFPLTLESARPSHTSQYLCASRGETGANEQFFGPGTRLTVL.

The chain employs TRBV7-9 and TRBJ2-7; possible D gene TRBD2, 5 bases. V was trimmed by 6 bases and J by 5 bases, leaving 14 bases between them. Per the germline V gene, CDR1 is SEHNR and CDR2 is FQNEAQ (reference sequence). There are 13 residues in the CDR3. CDR3 bases: TGTGCCAGCAGTGGAGCGGCGCCCAACGAGCAGTACTTC. Protein product: CASSGAAPNEQYF.

The chain has TRBV6-6 and TRBJ2-7, with D perhaps TRBD2 (5 bases). Germline V CDR1 and CDR2: MNHNY, SVGAGI (reference sequence). Trimming pared 0 bases from V and 7 bases from J, leaving 16 bases between. This CDR3 is 15 amino acids long. The CDR3 reads CASSYSPSTVAEQYF. The CDR3 nucleotides are TGTGCCAGCAGTTACTCTCCTTCGACGGTAGCGGAGCAGTACTTC.

The CDR3 reads CASSLIGRDTEAFF. The CDR3 coding sequence is TGTGCCAGCAGCTTAATAGGGCGCGACACTGAAGCTTTCTTT. V and J are TRBV7-2 and TRBJ1-1; D unclear. The V gene lost 2 bases and the J gene lost 3 bases, with 10 bases spanning the gap. The CDR3 has 14 amino acids. The germline V gene has CDR1 SGHTA and CDR2 FQGNSA.

The chain joins TRBV13 to TRBJ2-2, with 9 bases matching TRBD1. The CDR3 is 16 residues long. The ends lost 3 bases at V and 6 bases at J; junction bases unmatched: 8. Germline V gene data show CDR1 as PRHDT and CDR2 as FYEKMQ (reference sequence). CDR3 bases: TGTGCCAGCAGCTTCCTACGGGACAGGGCCCCCGGGGAGCTGTTTTTT. The encoded protein is CASSFLRDRAPGELFF.

Here the CDR3 reads CASSFYPIGEPRTEAFF. The CDR3 DNA sequence: TGTGCCAGTAGTTTTTATCCCATAGGGGAGCCTAGGACTGAAGCTTTCTTT. This chain connects TRBV19 to TRBJ1-1; possibly TRBD1 for D (5 bases). Germline CDR1 is LNHDA and CDR2 is SQIVND (reference sequence). Trimming removed 5 bases at V and 5 bases at J, with 24 bases between. The CDR3 covers 17 residues.

This clone showed up just once. This chain links TRBV5-4 with TRBJ1-2; D not resolved. Per germline, CDR1 SGHNT and CDR2 YYREEE (reference sequence). V was pared by 6 bases and J by 4 bases, with 19 bases between. The CDR3 is 15 amino acids. The CDR3 sequence is CASINIPGKTYGYTF. The CDR3 DNA is TGTGCCAGCATCAATATCCCAGGAAAGACCTATGGCTACACCTTC.

The V and J genes are TRBV10-3 and TRBJ2-1, with D hard to call. Germline loops: CDR1 ENHRY, CDR2 SYGVKD. Between the trimmed V and J ends, which lost 10 bases and 6 bases, there was a span of 25 bases. The CDR3 runs 16 residues. The CDR3 sequence is CATVPQLGHSGNEQFF. As DNA, the CDR3 is TGTGCCACCGTCCCCCAGCTAGGCCACAGTGGCAATGAGCAGTTCTTC.

This chain uses TRBV5-1 with TRBJ2-3, with D perhaps TRBD2 (5 bases). V was shortened by 7 bases and J by 2 bases, with 14 bases between the two germline ends. The CDR3 contains 14 residues. The germline V gene encodes CDR1 SGHRS and CDR2 YFSETQ. As DNA, the CDR3 is TGCGCCAGCCAGGAGGACCCGGCCACAGATACGCAGTATTTT. Translated, it gives CASQEDPATDTQYF.

The rearrangement links TRBV7-2 to TRBJ2-7, with a tentative D call TRBD1 (6 bases). The CDR3 spans 13 residues. Trimming took 0 bases from V and 6 from J, leaving 9 bases between them. The germline CDR1 and CDR2 sequences are SGHTA and FQGNSA. The CDR3 protein is CASSLAQGGEQYF. Written as DNA, the CDR3 is TGTGCCAGCAGCTTAGCGCAAGGGGGCGAGCAGTACTTC.

The DNA for the CDR3 is TGTGCCAGCAGCCGTGATAAAGATACGCAGTATTTT. Translating gives CASSRDKDTQYF. The gene calls are TRBV7-3 and TRBJ2-3; D gene ambiguous. Per germline, CDR1 SGHTA and CDR2 FQGTGA. The V and J ends lost 5 bases and 5 bases respectively, with 8 bases between them. The CDR3 runs 12 residues.